This TCR beta chain was identified during a study of early T cells in non-severe SARS-CoV-2 infection. TCRdb used MiXCR to reprocess the 5' RACE reads, holding one entry per CDR3 protein. Seen here are fewer than 100,000 distinct CDR3 sequences, roughly 16% observed once, and the top ten hold roughly 3%. Trimming removed 5 bases from V and 5 bases from J, with 13 bases in between. The length of the CDR3 is 13 residues. Sequencing input: whole blood. This sequence originates from an adult who was a healthcare worker with PCR-confirmed SARS-CoV-2 infection or an uninfected control (not recorded which). The gene calls are TRBV12-3 or TRBV12-4 and TRBJ2-7; a weak D match, TRBD2 (5 bases). CDR3 DNA sequence: TGTGCCAGCAGTGGAATACGGAGGAACGAGCAGTACTTC. It yields the protein CASSGIRRNEQYF.